Below, one TCR beta chain is given with its context. Its antigen is as yet unknown. This sample is part of a study of cytomegalovirus exposure and HLA in healthy donors. Overall study results and limits: Reports showed the classifier diagnosing cytomegalovirus status with high specificity and sensitivity. In terms of immune exposure information, only CMV serostatus was available. According to an earlier analysis, most TCR beta V segments yielded productive rearrangements about 87% or about 30% of the time. TCR beta sequences reportedly predicted the HLA-A and HLA-B alleles of most subjects accurately.

Researchers ran the PCR with 60 Vbeta and 13 Jbeta primers. Clones were sequenced by immunoSEQ multiplex PCR, and TCRdb holds only the in-frame ones, with some missing. The repertoire has 50,000 to 75,000 clones, roughly 80% of them found once; the top ten carry approximately 3.9%. Sequenced sample: PBMCs. The TCR originated in a woman aged 40 to 50 in good health and CMV-seronegative.

The CDR3 region is CASSKQVDEQFF. The CDR3 coding sequence is TGCGCCAGCAGCAAACAGGTCGATGAGCAGTTCTTC. The chain employs TRBV5-1 and TRBJ2-1, with a tentative D call TRBD1 (5 bases). Trimming removed 4 bases from V and 8 bases from J, with 10 bases in between. The CDR3 has 12 residues. The germline V gene encodes CDR1 SGHRS and CDR2 YFSETQ.